Below are 23 T cell receptor beta chains sequenced from a single sample in a study of breast tumors, draining lymph nodes, adjacent tissues. Samples came from axillary lymph nodes draining the breast cancer. TCRdb re-analysed the multiplex PCR reads in MiXCR, keeping a single row per CDR3 protein. This sample yields under 250,000 distinct CDR3 sequences, of which about a third are seen a single time; 1.3% to 1.5% belongs to the top ten. The sequenced material came from axillary lymph node tissue. These receptors were taken from a female donor with breast cancer. Some clones in this sample may be carry-over from other donors' samples.

This rearrangement joins TRBV27 to TRBJ2-7; TRBD2 agrees at 9 bases. The CDR3 runs 17 residues. The V gene end was trimmed by 6 bases and the J gene end by 4 bases; junction bases not matched to a gene: 16. Looked up from germline, CDR1 is MNHEY and CDR2 is SMNVEV (reference sequence). The CDR3 DNA sequence: TGTGCCAGCAGCCTAGGGCCGGAACTAGCGGGTTATTACGAGCAGTACTTC. Translation: CASSLGPELAGYYEQYF.

This clonotype was seen many times. The chain combines TRBV3-1 with TRBJ2-2, with D unresolved. This CDR3 has 15 amino acids. V was pared by 2 bases and J by 0 bases, with 7 bases between. Germline CDR1 LGHDT, CDR2 YNNKEL (reference sequence). The CDR3 region has the DNA TGTGCCAGCAGCCAAAGTTATCCGAACACCGGGGAGCTGTTTTTT. This codes for CASSQSYPNTGELFF. The whole variable domain, filled in from reference TRBV3-1 and TRBJ2-2, reads DTAVSQTPKYLVTQMGNDKSIKCEQNLGHDTMYWYKQDSKKFLKIMFSYNNKELIINETVPNRFSPKSPDKAHLNLHINSLELGDSAVYFCASSQSYPNTGELFFGEGSRLTVL.

This clonotype has a single count. This chain links TRBV5-6 with TRBJ2-6, with D possibly being TRBD1 or TRBD2 (5 bases each). This CDR3 has 15 residues. V dropped 3 bases and J dropped 4 bases, with 11 bases sitting between them. Germline-derived CDR1 and CDR2 are SGHDT and YYEEEE. CDR3 bases: TGTGCCAGCAGCTGTACGGGGCAGGGGGCCAACGTCCTGACTTTC. Its translation is CASSCTGQGANVLTF.

This clonotype occurred many times. The chain uses TRBV6-2 or TRBV6-3 and TRBJ2-7, with 10 bases fitting TRBD2. V shed 0 bases and J 5 bases; nucleotides not matched to a gene: 10. This CDR3 comprises 17 residues. Per the germline V gene, CDR1 is MNHEY and CDR2 is SVGEGT. CDR3 coding DNA: TGTGCCAGCAGTTACTCTCACGAAGCGGGAGGGCCCCACGAGCAGTACTTC. Translating it yields CASSYSHEAGGPHEQYF.

This clonotype was counted ten times or more. The gene calls are TRBV20-1 and TRBJ1-2; D possibly corresponds to TRBD1 (5 bases). This CDR3 region has 13 residues. Germline CDR1 DFQATT, CDR2 SNEGSKA (reference sequence). The germline V and J ends were trimmed by 1 base and 5 bases, with 11 bases remaining between them. The CDR3 loop reads CSARGTGRYGYTF. As DNA, the CDR3 is TGCAGTGCTAGAGGAACAGGCCGGTATGGCTACACCTTC.

The genes are TRBV24-1 and TRBJ1-5; 8 bases agree with TRBD1. Germline CDR1 is KGHDR and CDR2 is SFDVKD. This CDR3 contains 14 residues. The V segment lost 7 bases and the J segment 5 bases; nucleotides outside the gene matches: 6. DNA of the CDR3: TGTGCCACCAGGGGGACACAGGGGGATCAGCCCCAGCATTTT. The encoded protein is CATRGTQGDQPQHF.

This clonotype was counted at least ten times. The CDR3 is CASSQDRGRETQYF. The CDR3 region has the DNA TGTGCCAGCAGCCAAGACAGGGGGCGGGAGACCCAGTACTTC. The chain employs TRBV6-5 and TRBJ2-5, with TRBD1 identical over 10 bases. There are 14 residues in the CDR3. Germline CDR1 reads MNHEY; CDR2 reads SVGAGI. J gave up 5 bases and V 6 bases, and 6 bases lay outside the gene matches.

This clonotype was counted between two and nine times. This may stem from a read error, because a much larger clone lies one nucleotide away. The chain joins TRBV20-1 to TRBJ1-4; 7 nucleotides line up with TRBD1. This CDR3 has 13 amino acids. The germline V gene encodes CDR1 DFQATT and CDR2 SNEGSKA (reference sequence). CDR3 DNA: TGCAGTGCTTCAGGGGGGGCTAATGAAACACTGTTTTTT. This codes for CSASGGANETLFF.

This clonotype was picked up many times. J is TRBJ2-3 and V is TRBV19, with D perhaps given as TRBD1 or TRBD2 (6 bases each). V was cut by 7 bases and J by 1 base, with 18 bases left in between. Germline values: CDR1 LNHDA, CDR2 SQIVND (reference sequence). This CDR3 has 16 residues. CDR3 sequence: CASTLRGAGGTDTQYF. CDR3 sequence (DNA): TGTGCCAGTACCCTAAGGGGGGCAGGGGGCACAGATACGCAGTATTTT.

Written as DNA, the CDR3 is TGTGCCAGCAGTGTTAGGGGGGCCAACGTCCTGACTTTC. This sequence encodes CASSVRGANVLTF. The V call is TRBV5-5, the J call TRBJ2-6; no definite D call. With 5 bases removed from V and 4 bases from J, the gap between germline ends came to 7 bases. Germline V gives CDR1 SGHKS, CDR2 YYEKEE (reference sequence). The CDR3 is 13 residues long. Full variable domain (remainder filled in from reference TRBV5-5 and TRBJ2-6): DAGVTQSPTHLIKTRGQQVTLRCSPISGHKSVSWYQQVLGQGPQFIFQYYEKEERGRGNFPDRFSARQFPNYSSELNVNALLLGDSALYLCASSVRGANVLTFGAGSRLTVL.

Concerning this clonotype itself: This may be a read error, as it is one base from a much larger clone. Because it lacks the conserved phenylalanine or tryptophan at the end, this CDR3 is likely a read error. The V gene is TRBV7-2, the J gene TRBJ1-3; no definite D call. Germline V gene data show CDR1 as SGHTA and CDR2 as FQGNSA. V lost 3 bases and J 0 bases, leaving 6 bases between the germline ends. The CDR3 contains 14 residues. CDR3 nucleotide sequence: TGTGCCAGCAGCTTGGGCAGCTCTGGAAACACCATATATCTT. Its translation is CASSLGSSGNTIYL.

This clonotype was recorded at least ten times. This chain joins TRBV20-1 and TRBJ2-3, with D hard to call. Trimming cost V 5 bases and J 6 bases, with 21 bases left between them. The CDR3 runs 15 residues. Germline V CDR1 and CDR2: DFQATT, SNEGSKA (reference sequence). CDR3 bases: TGCAGTGCTCCCTATGGGGTCGGTCCGCGGGATACGCAGTATTTT. Its protein product is CSAPYGVGPRDTQYF.

Concerning this clonotype itself: A single base separates this from a much larger clone, so it may be a read error. The chain recombines TRBV6-6 with TRBJ2-7; D might be TRBD2 (5 bases). V lost 7 bases, J lost 1 base, and 11 bases lay in between. The germline V gene encodes CDR1 MNHNY and CDR2 SVGAGI (reference sequence). The CDR3 contains 13 residues. CDR3 coding DNA: TGTGCCAGCACACACAGCGGATCCTACGAGCAGTACTTC. This codes for CASTHSGSYEQYF.

A few counts support this clonotype. The CDR3 protein is CASSYLSENTEAFF. CDR3 sequence (DNA): TGTGCCAGCAGTTACCTTAGTGAAAACACTGAAGCTTTCTTT. The gene calls are TRBV6-6 and TRBJ1-1, with D unclear. There are 14 residues in the CDR3. CDR1 and CDR2 from the germline V gene are MNHNY and SVGAGI (reference sequence). With 2 bases removed from V and 2 bases from J, the gap between germline ends came to 9 bases.

The chain recombines TRBV2 with TRBJ1-4, with 9 bases identical to TRBD1. In germline, CDR1 is SNHLY, CDR2 FYNNEI. Trimming at V came to 4 bases and at J to 7 bases, leaving 7 bases not matched to a gene. The CDR3 is made up of 15 amino acids. This CDR3 reads CASSVEQGAGEKLFF. The CDR3 DNA reads TGTGCCAGCAGTGTCGAACAGGGGGCGGGTGAAAAACTGTTTTTT.

This clonotype occurred many times. This chain connects TRBV20-1 to TRBJ2-1; no firm D call. Germline CDR1 is DFQATT and CDR2 is SNEGSKA (reference sequence). The CDR3 length is 12 residues. Trimming took 6 bases from V and 4 from J, leaving 10 bases between them. CDR3 nucleotide sequence: TGCAGTGCGCGGTACGTTTACAATGAGCAGTTCTTC. Translation: CSARYVYNEQFF.

In its sample, this clonotype was seen many times. The chain carries TRBV7-9 and TRBJ1-4; 7 nucleotides agree with TRBD1. The length of the CDR3 is 15 residues. V dropped 5 bases and J dropped 0; count of bases not matched to a gene: 3. Germline CDR1 and CDR2: SEHNR and FQNEAQ (reference sequence). The CDR3 spells CASSRTGSTNEKLFF. DNA for the CDR3: TGTGCCAGCAGCCGGACAGGCTCAACTAATGAAAAACTGTTTTTT.

V is TRBV4-1 and J is TRBJ2-7; TRBD2 matches 10 bases. Germline V gives CDR1 MGHRA, CDR2 YSYEKL. The CDR3 length is 15 residues. J was trimmed by 4 bases and V by 4 bases; bases with no gene match: 7. CDR3 DNA: TGCGCCAGCAGCCCGCCTACTAGCGGGAAGTACGAGCAGTACTTC. Translation: CASSPPTSGKYEQYF.

The sample holds many counts of this clonotype. The CDR3, as DNA: TGTGCCATCAGTGGGTCGGGAGGGCCAGAAGAGACCCAGTACTTC. Amino acid sequence: CAISGSGGPEETQYF. This sequence joins TRBV10-3 and TRBJ2-5; 8 nucleotides line up with TRBD2. Germline V lookup: CDR1 ENHRY, CDR2 SYGVKD. This CDR3 comprises 15 residues. The V segment lost 4 bases and the J segment 3 bases; nucleotides outside the gene matches: 7.

This clonotype has a handful of counts. A much larger clone is a single base away; this may be a read error. This chain links TRBV29-1 with TRBJ2-6; the D call may be TRBD1 or TRBD2 (5 bases each). This CDR3 has 14 residues. Germline V gene sequence: CDR1 SQVTM, CDR2 ANQGSEA. Trimming cost V 6 bases and J 8 bases, with 17 bases left between them. CDR3: CSVGPGSGTNVLTF. Here the CDR3 DNA reads TGCAGCGTGGGACCCGGGTCGGGGACCAACGTCCTGACTTTC.

This clonotype was counted between two and nine times. This may come from a read error, since a much larger clone is one base off. J is TRBJ2-7 and V is TRBV6-6, with TRBD1 matching 9 bases. CDR1 is MNHNY and CDR2 is SVGAGI in the germline V gene (reference sequence). The CDR3 contains 15 residues. V was pared by 6 bases and J by 5 bases, with 11 bases of the junction left unmatched. In DNA, the CDR3 is TGTGCCAGCAGCCCATCGCGGGACAGGGCCAACGAGCAGTACTTC. Its translation: CASSPSRDRANEQYF.

This chain joins TRBV3-1 and TRBJ2-2, with D tentatively TRBD2 (5 bases). Trimming cost V 7 bases and J 4 bases, with 16 bases left between them. The CDR3 is 15 amino acids. Looked up from germline, CDR1 is LGHDT and CDR2 is YNNKEL (reference sequence). CDR3 nucleotide sequence: TGTGCCAGCACCCCCCGGAGCGGCGTCACCGGGGAGCTGTTTTTT. This translates into CASTPRSGVTGELFF.

About this clonotype: The CDR3 ends on some other residue instead of the conserved phenylalanine or tryptophan, so this is likely a read error. This chain connects TRBV20-1 to TRBJ1-2; 10 bases are a match to TRBD1. This CDR3 is built from 14 residues. Per germline, CDR1 DFQATT and CDR2 SNEGSKA (reference sequence). Trimming took 0 bases from V and 4 from J; bases not matched to a gene: 2. The CDR3 region has the DNA TGCAGTGCTAGAGACGGGACAGGGGTCTATGGCTACACCTGC. Translated, it gives CSARDGTGVYGYTC.